The next 5 T cell receptor beta chains were all read from a single sample in a study of a mutant IDH1 vaccine in newly diagnosed glioma. The assay was immunoSEQ multiplex PCR, and TCRdb's table has in-frame clones only and misses some. The sample yields under 60,000 clones, approximately 80% seen once. No antigen is known for these receptors. Time point: week 47, end of study. Doses consisted of 300 ug of mutant IDH1 20-mer peptide each, paired with topical imiquimod. The source material was PBMCs, sampled from a glioma patient whose treatment included an IDH1 peptide vaccine. All receptors come from a woman between 35 and 50 years old with glioma. Some clones in this sample may be carry-over from other donors' samples.

This sequence joins TRBV15 and TRBJ1-2, with a possible D match to TRBD1 (6 bases). Germline assignment: CDR1 LNHNV and CDR2 YYDKDF (reference sequence). The CDR3 length is 13 residues. The ends were cut back, 3 bases at V and 4 bases at J, with 9 bases in the middle. The DNA of the CDR3 is TGTGCCACCAGCAGGGACAGCCTCTATGGCTACACCTTC. As protein: CATSRDSLYGYTF.

The sample holds a few counts of this clone. This sequence joins TRBV6-1 and TRBJ2-7; the match to TRBD2 covers 7 bases. The CDR3 spans 15 residues. The V segment lost 0 bases and the J segment 6 bases; nucleotides outside the gene matches: 8. CDR1 and CDR2 (germline): MNHNS, SASEGT. The CDR3 region is CASSEAAGERGEQYF. The CDR3 DNA follows: TGTGCCAGCAGTGAAGCGGCGGGGGAGAGGGGCGAGCAGTACTTC.

Remarks on this clone: This CDR3 is also generated by other DNA sequences in the sample. This chain joins TRBV6-1 and TRBJ1-5, with D possibly TRBD1 on 6 matching bases. Germline V gene sequence: CDR1 MNHNS, CDR2 SASEGT. This CDR3 spans 15 amino acids. The ends were cut back, 8 bases at V and 0 bases at J, with 14 bases in the middle. The DNA of the CDR3 is TGTGCCAGCGATGAAAGGACAGATAGCAATCAGCCCCAGCATTTT. Protein sequence: CASDERTDSNQPQHF.

The rearrangement uses TRBV5-1 and TRBJ1-2; the match to TRBD1 covers 7 bases. The CDR3 is made up of 14 amino acids. CDR1 and CDR2 from the germline V gene are SGHRS and YFSETQ. V shed 4 bases and J 2 bases; nucleotides not matched to a gene: 5. The CDR3, as DNA: TGCGCCAGCAGCCCAGTGACAGGGAACTATGGCTACACCTTC. Translated, it gives CASSPVTGNYGYTF.

The chain joins TRBV7-2 to TRBJ2-7; TRBD1 matches at 7 bases. Trimming took 5 bases from V and 5 from J; bases not matched to a gene: 9. Per germline, CDR1 SGHTA and CDR2 FQGNSA. The CDR3 covers 14 residues. CDR3 nucleotides: TGTGCCAGCAGCCCAATAAGACAGGGTCACGAGCAGTACTTC. Residues: CASSPIRQGHEQYF.